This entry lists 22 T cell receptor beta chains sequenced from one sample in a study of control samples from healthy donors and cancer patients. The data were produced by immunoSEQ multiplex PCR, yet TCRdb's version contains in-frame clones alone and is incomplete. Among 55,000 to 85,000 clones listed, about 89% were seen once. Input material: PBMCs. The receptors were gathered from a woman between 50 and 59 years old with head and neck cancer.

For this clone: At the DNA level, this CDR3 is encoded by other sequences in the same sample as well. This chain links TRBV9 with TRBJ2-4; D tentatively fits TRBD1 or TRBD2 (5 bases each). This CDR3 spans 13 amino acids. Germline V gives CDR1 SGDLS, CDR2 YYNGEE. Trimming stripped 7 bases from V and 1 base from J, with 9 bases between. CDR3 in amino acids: CASGWGAKNIQYF. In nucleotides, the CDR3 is TGTGCCAGCGGTTGGGGGGCCAAAAACATTCAGTACTTC.

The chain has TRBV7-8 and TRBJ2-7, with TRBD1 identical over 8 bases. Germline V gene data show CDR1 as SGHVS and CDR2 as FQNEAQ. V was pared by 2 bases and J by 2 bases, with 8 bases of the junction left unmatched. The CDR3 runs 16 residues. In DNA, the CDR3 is TGTGCCAGCAGCTTAAGCCGGACAGGGCTCACCTACGAGCAGTACTTC. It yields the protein CASSLSRTGLTYEQYF.

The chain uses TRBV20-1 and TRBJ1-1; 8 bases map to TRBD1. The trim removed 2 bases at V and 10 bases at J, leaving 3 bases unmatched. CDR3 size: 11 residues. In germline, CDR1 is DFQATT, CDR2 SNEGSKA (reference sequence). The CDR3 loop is CSARQGASAFF. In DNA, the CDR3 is TGCAGTGCTAGACAGGGGGCGTCAGCTTTCTTT.

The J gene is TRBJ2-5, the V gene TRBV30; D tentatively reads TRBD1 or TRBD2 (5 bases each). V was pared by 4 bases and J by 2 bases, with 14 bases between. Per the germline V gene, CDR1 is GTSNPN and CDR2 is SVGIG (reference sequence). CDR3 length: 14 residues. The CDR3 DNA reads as TGTGCCTGGACTCCCGGGACCTCACAAGAGACCCAGTACTTC. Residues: CAWTPGTSQETQYF.

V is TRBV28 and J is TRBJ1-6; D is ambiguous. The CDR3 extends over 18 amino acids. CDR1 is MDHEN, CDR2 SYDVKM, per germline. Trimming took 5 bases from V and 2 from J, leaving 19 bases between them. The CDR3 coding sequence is TGTGCCAGCAGTGGCGCTACAAGGATCATCACCTATAATTCACCCCTCCACTTT. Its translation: CASSGATRIITYNSPLHF. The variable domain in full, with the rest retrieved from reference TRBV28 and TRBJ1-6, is DVKVTQSSRYLVKRTGEKVFLECVQDMDHENMFWYRQDPGLGLRLIYFSYDVKMKEKGDIPEGYSVSREKKERFSLILESASTNQTSMYLCASSGATRIITYNSPLHFGNGTRLTVT.

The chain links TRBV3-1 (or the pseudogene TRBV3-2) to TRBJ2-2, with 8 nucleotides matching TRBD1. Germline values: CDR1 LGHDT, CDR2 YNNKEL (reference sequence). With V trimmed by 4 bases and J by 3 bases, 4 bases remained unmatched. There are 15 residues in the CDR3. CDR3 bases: TGTGCCAGCAGCCCCCAGGGGGCACACACCGGGGAGCTGTTTTTT. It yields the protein CASSPQGAHTGELFF.

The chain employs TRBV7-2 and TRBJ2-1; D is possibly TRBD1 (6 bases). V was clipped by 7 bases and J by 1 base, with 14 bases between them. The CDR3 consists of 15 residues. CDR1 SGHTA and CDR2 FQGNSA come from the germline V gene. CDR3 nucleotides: TGTGCCAGCACTACTGGGACACAGTCCTACAATGAGCAGTTCTTC. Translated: CASTTGTQSYNEQFF. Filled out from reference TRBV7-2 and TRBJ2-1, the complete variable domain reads GAGVSQSPSNKVTEKGKDVELRCDPISGHTALYWYRQSLGQGLEFLIYFQGNSAPDKSGLPSDRFSAERTGGSVSTLTIQRTQQEDSAVYLCASTTGTQSYNEQFFGPGTRLTVL.

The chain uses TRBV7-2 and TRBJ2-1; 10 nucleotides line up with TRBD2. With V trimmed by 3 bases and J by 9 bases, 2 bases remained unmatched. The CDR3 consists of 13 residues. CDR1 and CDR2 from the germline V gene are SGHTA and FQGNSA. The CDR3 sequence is CASSLASGGEQFF. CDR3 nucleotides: TGTGCCAGCAGCTTGGCTAGCGGGGGTGAGCAGTTCTTC.

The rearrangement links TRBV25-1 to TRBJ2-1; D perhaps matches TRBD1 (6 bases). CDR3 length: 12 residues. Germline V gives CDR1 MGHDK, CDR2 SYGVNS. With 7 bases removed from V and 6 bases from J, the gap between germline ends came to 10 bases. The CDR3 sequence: CASTWTANEQFF. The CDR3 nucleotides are TGTGCCAGCACCTGGACAGCCAATGAGCAGTTCTTC.

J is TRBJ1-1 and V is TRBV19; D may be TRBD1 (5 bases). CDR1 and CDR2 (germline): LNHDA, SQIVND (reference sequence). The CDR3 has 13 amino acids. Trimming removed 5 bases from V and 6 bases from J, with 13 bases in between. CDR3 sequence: CASSLQGVAEAFF. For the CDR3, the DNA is TGTGCCAGTAGTCTCCAGGGTGTCGCTGAAGCTTTCTTT.

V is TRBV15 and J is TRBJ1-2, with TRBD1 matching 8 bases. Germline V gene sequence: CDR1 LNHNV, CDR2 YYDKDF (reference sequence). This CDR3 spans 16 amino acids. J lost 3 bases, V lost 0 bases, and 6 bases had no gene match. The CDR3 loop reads CATSRDRTGKDYGYTF. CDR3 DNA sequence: TGTGCCACCAGCAGAGATAGGACAGGGAAGGACTATGGCTACACCTTC. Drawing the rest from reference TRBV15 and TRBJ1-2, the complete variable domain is DAMVIQNPRYQVTQFGKPVTLSCSQTLNHNVMYWYQQKSSQAPKLLFHYYDKDFNNEADTPDNFQSRRPNTSFCFLDIRSPGLGDTAMYLCATSRDRTGKDYGYTFGSGTRLTVV.

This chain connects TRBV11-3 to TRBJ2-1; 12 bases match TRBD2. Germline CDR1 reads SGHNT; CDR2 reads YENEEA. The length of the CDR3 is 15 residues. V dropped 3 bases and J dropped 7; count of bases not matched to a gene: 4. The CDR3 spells CASSFSSGGANEQFF. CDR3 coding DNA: TGTGCCAGCAGCTTTTCTAGCGGGGGGGCGAATGAGCAGTTCTTC.

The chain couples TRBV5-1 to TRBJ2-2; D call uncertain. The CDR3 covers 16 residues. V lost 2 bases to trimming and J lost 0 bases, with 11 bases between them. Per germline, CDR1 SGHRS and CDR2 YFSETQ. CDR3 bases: TGCGCCAGCAGCTTTGCGGCCTTTTCGAACACCGGGGAGCTGTTTTTT. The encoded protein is CASSFAAFSNTGELFF.

DNA for the CDR3: TGTGCCAGCAGTTTGGTTCAGTTGAACACTGAAGCTTTCTTT. This encodes CASSLVQLNTEAFF. The V gene is TRBV28, the J gene TRBJ1-1; no clear D. Deletions cut 3 bases from V and 0 bases from J, with 8 bases between. The CDR3 runs to 14 residues. The germline CDR1 and CDR2 sequences are MDHEN and SYDVKM.

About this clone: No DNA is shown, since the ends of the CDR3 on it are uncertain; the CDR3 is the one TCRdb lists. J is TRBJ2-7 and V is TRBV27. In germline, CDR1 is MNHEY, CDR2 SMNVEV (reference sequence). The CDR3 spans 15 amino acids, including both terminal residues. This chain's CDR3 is CASSNFGPVVDEQYF.

The CDR3 protein is CASRGPTDTQYF. In DNA, the CDR3 is TGTGCCAGCAGGGGGCCTACAGATACGCAGTATTTT. This rearrangement joins TRBV28 to TRBJ2-3; D is possibly TRBD1 (5 bases). Trimming cost V 6 bases and J 3 bases, with 7 bases left between them. The CDR3 is 12 amino acids. Germline values: CDR1 MDHEN, CDR2 SYDVKM.

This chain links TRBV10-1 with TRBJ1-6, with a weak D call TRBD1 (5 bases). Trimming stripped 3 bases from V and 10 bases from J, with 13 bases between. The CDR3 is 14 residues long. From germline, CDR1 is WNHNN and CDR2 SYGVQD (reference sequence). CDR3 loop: CASSEAPGSSPLHF. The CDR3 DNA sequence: TGCGCCAGCAGTGAAGCTCCAGGGAGCTCACCCCTCCACTTT.

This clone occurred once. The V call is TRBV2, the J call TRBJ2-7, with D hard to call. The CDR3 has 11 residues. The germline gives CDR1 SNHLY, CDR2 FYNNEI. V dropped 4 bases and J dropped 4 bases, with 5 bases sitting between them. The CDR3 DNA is TGTGCCAGCAGTGGCGAATACGAGCAGTACTTC. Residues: CASSGEYEQYF.

This chain's CDR3 is CASSLWEQRNTGELFF. Written as DNA, the CDR3 is TGTGCCAGCAGCTTATGGGAGCAGCGGAACACCGGGGAGCTGTTTTTT. The V call is TRBV7-8, the J call TRBJ2-2; maybe TRBD2 (5 bases). This CDR3 has 16 residues. Germline-derived CDR1 and CDR2 are SGHVS and FQNEAQ. V lost 2 bases to trimming and J lost 1 base, with 11 bases between them.

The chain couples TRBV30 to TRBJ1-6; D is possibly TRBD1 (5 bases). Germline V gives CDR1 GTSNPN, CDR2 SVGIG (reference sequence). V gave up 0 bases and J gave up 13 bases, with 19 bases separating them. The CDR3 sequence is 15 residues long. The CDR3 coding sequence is TGTGCCTGGAGTGTATTTGGGGCCATGTCTAGGCCCCTCCACTTT. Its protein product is CAWSVFGAMSRPLHF.

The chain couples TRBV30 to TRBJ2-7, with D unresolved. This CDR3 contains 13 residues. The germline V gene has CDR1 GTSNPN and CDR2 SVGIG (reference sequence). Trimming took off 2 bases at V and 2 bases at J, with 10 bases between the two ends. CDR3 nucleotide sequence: TGTGCCTGGAGTAGGTATGGGCCCTACGAGCAGTACTTC. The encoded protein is CAWSRYGPYEQYF.

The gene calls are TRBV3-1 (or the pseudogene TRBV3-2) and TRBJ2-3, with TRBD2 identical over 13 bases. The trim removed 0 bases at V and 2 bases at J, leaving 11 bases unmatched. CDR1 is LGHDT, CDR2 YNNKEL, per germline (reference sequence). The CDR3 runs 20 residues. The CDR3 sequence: CASSQEETSGGPGDTDTQYF. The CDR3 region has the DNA TGTGCCAGCAGCCAAGAGGAGACTAGCGGGGGGCCGGGTGACACAGATACGCAGTATTTT.